This TCR beta chain appears in the sequencing data of a study of response to subunit inactivated influenza vaccine. Study-wide findings and caveats: Authors suggested that a seasonal influenza vaccination recruits few new T cells each time.

Turning to this clonotype: The antigen is not known.

Each CDR3 protein is one row after TCRdb ran MiXCR on the RT-PCR reads. The data show about 800,000 distinct CDR3 sequences, 21% seen once. The sample in question was PBMCs from blood, obtained around 5 days after vaccination. This TCR derives from a man aged 45-65 years who received an inactivated influenza vaccine.

CDR3 sequence reads: CASSPSRLNTDTQYF. The DNA for the CDR3 is TGTGCCAGCAGCCCCAGTCGGCTAAACACAGATACGCAGTATTTT. The chain couples TRBV7-2 to TRBJ2-3; no definite D call. Trimming left V 5 bases short and J 2 bases short, with 14 bases between. Germline lookup yields CDR1 SGHTA and CDR2 FQGNSA. The CDR3 has 15 residues.